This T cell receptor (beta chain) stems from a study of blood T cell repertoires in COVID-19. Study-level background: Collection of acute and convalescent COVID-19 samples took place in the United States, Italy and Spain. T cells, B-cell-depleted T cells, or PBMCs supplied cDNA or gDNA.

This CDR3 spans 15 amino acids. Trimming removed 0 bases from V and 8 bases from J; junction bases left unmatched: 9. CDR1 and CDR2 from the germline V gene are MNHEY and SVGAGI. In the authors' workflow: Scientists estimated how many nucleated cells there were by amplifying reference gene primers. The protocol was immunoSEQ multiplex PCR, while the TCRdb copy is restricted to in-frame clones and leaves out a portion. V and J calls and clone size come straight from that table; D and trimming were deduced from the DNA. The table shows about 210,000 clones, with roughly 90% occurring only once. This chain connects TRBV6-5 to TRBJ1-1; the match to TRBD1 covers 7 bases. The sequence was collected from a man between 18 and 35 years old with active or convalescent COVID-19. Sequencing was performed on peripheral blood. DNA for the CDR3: TGTGCCAGCAGTTACTCAGGGGGCCTTCTGGGGGAAGCTTTCTTT. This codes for CASSYSGGLLGEAFF.